Shown below are 19 T cell receptor beta chains from a single sample sequenced in a study of CD8+ T cells in alopecia areata. The treatment here: oral pan-JAK inhibitor, 5-10 mg twice daily. RNA extraction was followed by reverse transcription into cDNA, which acted as the sequencing template. Repertoires were generated with immunoSEQ multiplex PCR, while TCRdb's copy carries only in-frame clones and drops some. The sample lists about 190,000 clones, around three fifths occurring once. This sample comprised CD4+ T cells sorted from blood, obtained at approximately week 49, from a patient treated with tofacitinib. The receptors originated from a human donor with alopecia areata.

CDR3 in DNA: TGTGCCAGCAGTACGGGACAGCATAATTCACCCCTCCACTTT. This encodes CASSTGQHNSPLHF. The chain employs TRBV2 and TRBJ1-6, with 7 bases matching TRBD1. The ends lost 5 bases at V and 5 bases at J; junction bases unmatched: 3. This CDR3 spans 14 amino acids. CDR1 is SNHLY and CDR2 is FYNNEI in the germline V gene.

This clone has ten or more counts. The rearrangement uses TRBV12-5 and TRBJ2-7; 9 bases are a match to TRBD1. This CDR3 region has 15 residues. V lost 4 bases to trimming and J lost 2 bases; unmatched junction nucleotides: 6. The germline V gene encodes CDR1 LGHNT and CDR2 FRNRAP. CDR3 coding DNA: TGTGCTAGTGGTTCCCTTGGGACAGGGACCTACGAGCAGTACTTC. Translated, it gives CASGSLGTGTYEQYF.

The chain joins TRBV9 to TRBJ2-7, with 9 bases lining up with TRBD2. J was trimmed by 6 bases and V by 4 bases; bases with no gene match: 5. The germline V gene encodes CDR1 SGDLS and CDR2 YYNGEE. This CDR3 spans 13 amino acids. For the CDR3, the DNA is TGTGCCAGCAGCCCGGGACTAGCCAGCGAGCAGTACTTC. This codes for CASSPGLASEQYF.

This clone showed up just a few times. The chain recombines TRBV29-1 with TRBJ2-3; D unclear. Per germline, CDR1 SQVTM and CDR2 ANQGSEA. The V and J ends lost 8 bases and 1 base respectively, with 13 bases between them. This CDR3 has 13 residues. The CDR3 sequence: CSPTEVRTDTQYF. CDR3 sequence (DNA): TGCAGCCCTACTGAGGTCCGCACAGATACGCAGTATTTT.

This chain links TRBV10-3 with TRBJ2-5; the match to TRBD1 covers 10 bases. The length of the CDR3 is 18 residues. Germline loops: CDR1 ENHRY, CDR2 SYGVKD. The V gene end was trimmed by 0 bases and the J gene end by 1 base; junction bases not matched to a gene: 8. The CDR3 is CAISESPSGTGVQETQYF. CDR3 DNA: TGTGCCATCAGTGAGTCACCTTCCGGGACAGGGGTCCAAGAGACCCAGTACTTC.

This clone was seen just once. The chain has TRBV6-5 and TRBJ2-1, with a weak D call TRBD2 (6 bases). The V end was cut by 6 bases, the J end by 0 bases, with 12 bases between. The CDR3 has 15 residues. Per the germline V gene, CDR1 is MNHEY and CDR2 is SVGAGI. CDR3: CASSRTSFSYNEQFF. The CDR3 bases are TGTGCCAGCAGCCGTACTAGCTTCTCCTACAATGAGCAGTTCTTC.

This chain uses TRBV29-1 with TRBJ2-7; D is tentatively TRBD1 or TRBD2 (6 bases each). From germline, CDR1 is SQVTM and CDR2 ANQGSEA. The length of the CDR3 is 15 residues. V lost 4 bases and J 0 bases, leaving 16 bases between the germline ends. The DNA of the CDR3 is TGCAGCGTTGGTACCCCAGGGGACTCCTCCTACGAGCAGTACTTC. This encodes CSVGTPGDSSYEQYF.

V is TRBV6-5 and J is TRBJ1-2, with D hard to call. Deletions cut 6 bases from V and 5 bases from J, with 16 bases between. The CDR3 spans 14 residues. CDR1 is MNHEY and CDR2 is SVGAGI in the germline V gene. The CDR3 loop is CASSRIGSGYGYTF. As DNA, the CDR3 is TGTGCCAGCAGCCGCATAGGGAGTGGTTATGGCTACACCTTC.

In its sample, this clone was seen once. V and J are TRBV30 and TRBJ2-2; D not certain. Germline loops: CDR1 GTSNPN, CDR2 SVGIG (reference sequence). The CDR3 is 13 amino acids. Trimming left V 7 bases short and J 5 bases short, with 14 bases between. The CDR3 sequence is CASTTMGTGELFF. The CDR3 bases are TGTGCCTCTACCACAATGGGGACCGGGGAGCTGTTTTTT.

The CDR3 nucleotides are TGTGCCAGCAATAAGCGGGGGGCCCAGATTGAAGATACGCAGTATTTT. Translating gives CASNKRGAQIEDTQYF. This chain joins TRBV2 and TRBJ2-3, with 9 bases matching TRBD2. Germline CDR1 reads SNHLY; CDR2 reads FYNNEI. The V and J ends lost 7 bases and 5 bases, in that order; junction bases with no gene match: 13. The CDR3 is 16 amino acids.

The chain has TRBV20-1 and TRBJ1-6; D is possibly TRBD1 (5 bases). V shed 7 bases and J shed 14 bases, with 12 bases lying between them. The CDR3 covers 10 residues. CDR1 and CDR2 (germline): DFQATT, SNEGSKA (reference sequence). CDR3 protein: CSVGVYTLHF. The CDR3 DNA reads as TGCAGTGTAGGGGTTTACACCCTCCACTTT.

The rearrangement uses TRBV29-1 and TRBJ2-1; a weak D match, TRBD1 (6 bases). This CDR3 is built from 12 residues. Trimming left V 2 bases short and J 5 bases short, with 7 bases between. Germline V gene lookup returns CDR1 SQVTM and CDR2 ANQGSEA. The CDR3, as DNA: TGCAGCGTTGAACAGGGGAACAATGAGCAGTTCTTC. Its protein is CSVEQGNNEQFF.

This clone appeared a few times. The J gene is TRBJ2-4, the V gene TRBV19; D possibly matches TRBD1 or TRBD2 (6 bases each). Germline values: CDR1 LNHDA, CDR2 SQIVND (reference sequence). V lost 5 bases and J 5 bases, leaving 16 bases between the germline ends. The CDR3 consists of 15 residues. The CDR3 here is CASSRQEGNQNIQYF. CDR3 nucleotide sequence: TGTGCCAGTAGTCGACAGGAGGGGAATCAAAACATTCAGTACTTC.

The V call is TRBV29-1, the J call TRBJ1-2; possibly TRBD1 for D (5 bases). The CDR3 is 16 amino acids. Germline V CDR1 and CDR2: SQVTM, ANQGSEA. Trimming cost V 5 bases and J 5 bases, with 24 bases left between them. CDR3 DNA: TGCAGCGTTTCTCCCCCGGGGGGGAGGAGGCAATATGGCTACACCTTC. Translated: CSVSPPGGRRQYGYTF.

In the case of this clone: The identical CDR3 is also encoded by other nucleotide sequences in the sample. The J gene is TRBJ1-2, the V gene TRBV30, with D possibly matching TRBD1 (6 bases). The V gene's germline CDR1 is GTSNPN and CDR2 SVGIG (reference sequence). The CDR3 covers 12 residues. V was cut by 0 bases and J by 5 bases, with 7 bases left in between. The CDR3 DNA reads as TGTGCCTGGAGTGTACAGGGATATGGCTACACCTTC. This gives the protein CAWSVQGYGYTF.

The chain combines TRBV25-1 with TRBJ2-3; D possibly uses TRBD1 or TRBD2 (5 bases each). Trimming removed 4 bases at V and 2 bases at J, with 10 bases between. Germline CDR1 is MGHDK and CDR2 is SYGVNS. The CDR3 covers 14 residues. This chain's CDR3 is CASSAEGYTDTQYF. For the CDR3, the DNA is TGTGCCAGCAGTGCCGAGGGGTACACAGATACGCAGTATTTT.

The chain has TRBV10-3 and TRBJ1-1; possibly TRBD1 for D (5 bases). Trimming took 5 bases from V and 8 from J, leaving 15 bases between them. This CDR3 has 13 residues. Germline V CDR1 and CDR2: ENHRY, SYGVKD. CDR3: CAISTTGSGEAFF. The CDR3 coding sequence is TGTGCCATCAGTACAACAGGCTCAGGGGAAGCTTTCTTT.

The chain carries TRBV28 and TRBJ1-2, with no clear D. CDR1 and CDR2 (germline): MDHEN, SYDVKM. Trimming pared 4 bases from V and 4 bases from J, leaving 13 bases between. The CDR3 loop spans 14 amino acids. The CDR3 DNA is TGTGCCAGCAGTTCCCTGCAGTCGGGCTATGGCTACACCTTC. It codes for CASSSLQSGYGYTF.

Only a few counts were recorded for this clone. The V gene is TRBV2, the J gene TRBJ2-1; 10 bases match TRBD1. With V trimmed by 8 bases and J by 3 bases, 4 bases remained unmatched. CDR3 length equals 14 residues. CDR1 SNHLY and CDR2 FYNNEI come from the germline V gene. CDR3 loop: CASAGTGDYNEQFF. CDR3 in DNA: TGTGCCAGCGCCGGGACAGGGGACTACAATGAGCAGTTCTTC.